The 27 T cell receptor beta chains given below trace back to one sample, sequenced in a study of blood T cell repertoires in COVID-19. Sequencing used immunoSEQ multiplex PCR; TCRdb keeps in-frame clones, though not all of them. The sample has roughly 58,000 clones; about 81% are singletons. The sequenced material came from peripheral blood. These receptors all stem from a man aged 55 to 70 with COVID-19, enrolled during active disease.

The V and J genes are TRBV9 and TRBJ2-7; 7 nucleotides agree with TRBD2. CDR1 is SGDLS and CDR2 is YYNGEE in the germline V gene. Trimming at V came to 0 bases and at J to 5 bases, leaving 5 bases not matched to a gene. This CDR3 is 14 amino acids long. In DNA, the CDR3 is TGTGCCAGCAGCGTAGAGGGAGGGCACGACGAGCAGTACTTC. Translation: CASSVEGGHDEQYF. Based on the CDR3 plus reference TRBV9 and TRBJ2-7, the full variable domain is DSGVTQTPKHLITATGQRVTLRCSPRSGDLSVYWYQQSLDQGLQFLIQYYNGEERAKGNILERFSAQQFPDLHSELNLSSLELGDSALYFCASSVEGGHDEQYFGPGTRLTVT.

The table lists this clone with a count of one. This sequence joins TRBV6-2 or TRBV6-3 and TRBJ2-7; TRBD1 is a possible D gene (6 bases). This CDR3 comprises 15 residues. Germline V CDR1 and CDR2: MNHEY, SVGEGT. V was clipped by 2 bases and J by 0 bases, with 11 bases between them. The CDR3 region has the DNA TGTGCCAGCAGTTACGCGGACAGAAGCTCCTACGAGCAGTACTTC. It codes for CASSYADRSSYEQYF.

The chain employs TRBV19 and TRBJ1-1; D is undetermined. Deletions cut 5 bases from V and 1 base from J, with 14 bases between. CDR1 LNHDA and CDR2 SQIVND come from the germline V gene (reference sequence). This CDR3 is 15 amino acids long. The CDR3 DNA reads as TGTGCCAGTAGTGCCTACGGACTGAAGAACACTGAAGCTTTCTTT. Translated, it gives CASSAYGLKNTEAFF.

The chain uses TRBV5-1 and TRBJ2-7; tentative D call: TRBD2 (6 bases). The CDR3 covers 15 residues. Trimming stripped 3 bases from V and 5 bases from J, with 18 bases between. The germline CDR1 and CDR2 sequences are SGHRS and YFSETQ. CDR3 sequence (DNA): TGCGCCAGCAGCTCTTCCGGACTAATCCGGAACGAGCAGTACTTC. Its protein is CASSSSGLIRNEQYF.

The chain couples TRBV4-3 to TRBJ1-4; D remains unclear. V dropped 0 bases and J dropped 0 bases, with 11 bases sitting between them. Per germline, CDR1 LGHNA and CDR2 YSLEER. The CDR3 is 17 amino acids. CDR3 in DNA: TGCGCCAGCAGCCAAGATCCGAGGTCTTCAACTAATGAAAAACTGTTTTTT. Encoded protein: CASSQDPRSSTNEKLFF.

The chain employs TRBV7-9 and TRBJ2-3; 8 nucleotides match TRBD2. The CDR3 extends over 13 amino acids. Germline lookup yields CDR1 SEHNR and CDR2 FQNEAQ (reference sequence). V was pared by 5 bases and J by 5 bases, with 3 bases of the junction left unmatched. As DNA, the CDR3 is TGTGCCAGCAGCCTCACTAGCGGAGATACGCAGTATTTT. Translating gives CASSLTSGDTQYF.

V gene TRBV24-1 combines with J gene TRBJ1-1; D unclear. Germline CDR1 is KGHDR and CDR2 is SFDVKD. The length of the CDR3 is 14 residues. Trimming took off 4 bases at V and 3 bases at J, with 11 bases between the two ends. CDR3 DNA sequence: TGTGCCACCAGTGAAGGTAATCAGGACACTGAAGCTTTCTTT. This gives the protein CATSEGNQDTEAFF.

This clone has a single count. The chain carries TRBV5-6 and TRBJ1-3; D is possibly TRBD1 (5 bases). The CDR3 totals 17 residues. Germline V gene sequence: CDR1 SGHDT, CDR2 YYEEEE. V gave up 4 bases and J gave up 2 bases, with 19 bases separating them. For the CDR3, the DNA is TGTGCCAGCAGCCCGCTTGAAACGGAGGGGCCTGGAAACACCATATATTTT. This codes for CASSPLETEGPGNTIYF.

The J gene is TRBJ2-7, the V gene TRBV5-1; 9 nucleotides agree with TRBD1. This CDR3 has 14 residues. The V gene's germline CDR1 is SGHRS and CDR2 YFSETQ. The junction had 10 bases not matched to a gene; V was cut back by 7 bases and J by 5 bases. The CDR3 coding sequence is TGCGCCAGCCGTGAGGGACAGGGTACCCACGAGCAGTACTTC. Residues: CASREGQGTHEQYF.

The J gene is TRBJ2-3, the V gene TRBV5-1; D uncertain. V lost 0 bases and J 4 bases, leaving 12 bases between the germline ends. CDR1 and CDR2 (germline): SGHRS, YFSETQ. This CDR3 region has 15 residues. Written as DNA, the CDR3 is TGCGCCAGCAGCTTGGCTCGGGTATGGGCAGATACGCAGTATTTT. Translating it yields CASSLARVWADTQYF.

The rearrangement uses TRBV7-6 and TRBJ2-7, with 9 nucleotides matching TRBD1. J lost 7 bases, V lost 1 base, and 8 bases had no gene match. Per the germline V gene, CDR1 is SGHVS and CDR2 is FNYEAQ. CDR3 size: 15 residues. CDR3 in amino acids: CASSLEQGAVREQYF. The DNA of the CDR3 is TGTGCCAGCAGCTTAGAACAGGGGGCGGTGCGGGAGCAGTACTTC.

This CDR3 reads CASSAGQGGLNEPQHF. The CDR3 bases are TGTGCCAGCAGCGCCGGACAGGGAGGGTTAAACGAGCCCCAGCATTTT. The chain employs TRBV7-9 and TRBJ1-5, with 8 nucleotides matching TRBD1. The V gene end was trimmed by 5 bases and the J gene end by 8 bases; junction bases not matched to a gene: 14. CDR3 length: 16 amino acids. CDR1 SEHNR and CDR2 FQNEAQ come from the germline V gene (reference sequence).

This chain uses TRBV2 with TRBJ2-7, with D possibly being TRBD1 (7 bases). Per germline, CDR1 SNHLY and CDR2 FYNNEI. The V end was cut by 4 bases, the J end by 6 bases, with 10 bases between. CDR3 length equals 12 residues. The CDR3 loop reads CASSVRGAEQYF. CDR3 nucleotides: TGTGCCAGCAGTGTCAGGGGGGCCGAGCAGTACTTC.

The V gene is TRBV19, the J gene TRBJ1-3; 11 bases are a match to TRBD1. Germline V CDR1 and CDR2: LNHDA, SQIVND (reference sequence). The CDR3 totals 16 residues. The V and J ends lost 3 bases and 2 bases, in that order; junction bases with no gene match: 3. CDR3 bases: TGTGCCAGTAGTATGGGACAGGGGGGCCCTGGAAACACCATATATTTT. It encodes CASSMGQGGPGNTIYF.

The V call is TRBV27, the J call TRBJ2-5, with 10 bases that match TRBD2. In germline, CDR1 is MNHEY, CDR2 SMNVEV (reference sequence). The CDR3 length is 17 residues. V lost 3 bases, J lost 4 bases, and 11 bases stayed unmatched. CDR3 loop: CASSLSSSGGAVETQYF. For the CDR3, the DNA is TGTGCCAGCAGTTTGTCATCAAGCGGGGGGGCCGTAGAGACCCAGTACTTC.

This chain uses TRBV27 with TRBJ2-5, with a tentative D call TRBD2 (5 bases). Germline V gives CDR1 MNHEY, CDR2 SMNVEV (reference sequence). The germline V and J ends were trimmed by 4 bases and 6 bases, with 12 bases remaining between them. CDR3 length: 13 residues. CDR3 DNA sequence: TGTGCCAGCAGTTCCTCACTCGGGAAGACCCAGTACTTC. It yields the protein CASSSSLGKTQYF.

The genes are TRBV4-1 and TRBJ2-1; 11 nucleotides agree with TRBD2. The germline V gene encodes CDR1 MGHRA and CDR2 YSYEKL. Unmatched junction bases numbered 10, after V lost 0 bases and J lost 0 bases. The CDR3 is 20 amino acids. The CDR3 loop is CASSQDLAGGLLSSYNEQFF. CDR3 DNA sequence: TGCGCCAGCAGCCAAGACCTAGCGGGAGGCTTACTGAGCTCCTACAATGAGCAGTTCTTC.

The V gene is TRBV29-1, the J gene TRBJ2-1; 10 bases are shared with TRBD1. This CDR3 is built from 14 residues. CDR1 is SQVTM and CDR2 is ANQGSEA in the germline V gene. The V gene end was trimmed by 5 bases and the J gene end by 4 bases; junction bases not matched to a gene: 5. The CDR3 here is CSVRDRGRYNEQFF. The DNA of the CDR3 is TGCAGCGTTAGGGACAGGGGCCGGTACAATGAGCAGTTCTTC.

J is TRBJ2-1 and V is TRBV2; 13 bases are a match to TRBD2. The junction had 6 bases not matched to a gene; V was cut back by 5 bases and J by 8 bases. The V gene's germline CDR1 is SNHLY and CDR2 FYNNEI. CDR3 length: 15 amino acids. The CDR3 coding sequence is TGTGCCAGCAGTTCCGGGACTAGCGGGGTCGATGAGCAGTTCTTC. This translates into CASSSGTSGVDEQFF.

The V call is TRBV5-4, the J call TRBJ2-7; D remains ambiguous. This CDR3 has 14 residues. Trimming took off 1 base at V and 5 bases at J, with 13 bases between the two ends. Germline CDR1 and CDR2: SGHNT and YYREEE (reference sequence). Written as DNA, the CDR3 is TGTGCCAGCAGCTTGTCGGTGGGTCGGGACGAGCAGTACTTC. Its protein is CASSLSVGRDEQYF.

The J gene is TRBJ1-2, the V gene TRBV6-1, with 10 nucleotides matching TRBD1. This CDR3 is 16 amino acids long. Trimming cost V 1 base and J 6 bases; bases outside gene matches: 8. Germline V gene sequence: CDR1 MNHNS, CDR2 SASEGT. The CDR3 DNA sequence: TGTGCCAGCAGTGAAGGCCCCACGACAGGGGGCGATGGCTACACCTTC. The encoded protein is CASSEGPTTGGDGYTF.

The chain employs TRBV10-3 and TRBJ2-2; D uncertain. CDR3 length equals 16 residues. Germline V CDR1 and CDR2: ENHRY, SYGVKD. The V gene lost 4 bases and the J gene lost 0 bases, with 12 bases spanning the gap. CDR3 loop: CAISVGEEANTGELFF. Here the CDR3 DNA reads TGTGCCATCAGTGTAGGAGAAGAAGCGAACACCGGGGAGCTGTTTTTT.

The chain uses TRBV11-2 and TRBJ2-7; 9 bases match TRBD2. Germline V gene sequence: CDR1 SGHAT, CDR2 FQNNGV. This CDR3 has 14 residues. Germline trimming cut 5 bases from V and 5 bases from J; bases unmatched to any gene: 7. The CDR3 DNA follows: TGTGCCAGCAGCGCTAGCGGGACGTTCCACGAGCAGTACTTC. Translation gives CASSASGTFHEQYF.

This clone showed up just once. The gene calls are TRBV10-1 and TRBJ1-2, with D perhaps TRBD1 (6 bases). Germline lookup yields CDR1 WNHNN and CDR2 SYGVQD (reference sequence). The CDR3 loop spans 12 amino acids. Between the trimmed V and J ends, which lost 7 bases and 7 bases, there was a span of 13 bases. DNA for the CDR3: TGCGCCAGCACCGTAACAGGGAGTGGCTACACCTTC. It translates to CASTVTGSGYTF.

V usage is TRBV19 and J usage is TRBJ1-6; D may be TRBD1 (5 bases). The V and J ends lost 8 bases and 7 bases respectively, with 15 bases between them. Germline loops: CDR1 LNHDA, CDR2 SQIVND (reference sequence). There are 14 residues in the CDR3. The CDR3 region has the DNA TGTGCCAGTGATCCGGGGGGGAGGAATTCACCCCTCCACTTT. This translates into CASDPGGRNSPLHF.

The genes are TRBV27 and TRBJ2-7; weak D call: TRBD2 (5 bases). The CDR3 is 13 residues long. CDR1 and CDR2 from the germline V gene are MNHEY and SMNVEV (reference sequence). V lost 11 bases and J 5 bases, leaving 19 bases between the germline ends. The CDR3 reads CAPSPWESDEQYF. In DNA, the CDR3 is TGTGCCCCCTCCCCGTGGGAGAGTGACGAGCAGTACTTC.

The rearrangement links TRBV9 to TRBJ2-2, with a tentative D call TRBD2 (5 bases). V was clipped by 4 bases and J by 7 bases, with 11 bases between them. The CDR3 spans 13 residues. Germline V gene lookup returns CDR1 SGDLS and CDR2 YYNGEE. The CDR3 region is CASSSRTGGELFF. CDR3 sequence (DNA): TGTGCCAGCAGCTCCAGGACTGGCGGGGAGCTGTTTTTT. Full variable domain (missing parts from reference TRBV9 and TRBJ2-2): DSGVTQTPKHLITATGQRVTLRCSPRSGDLSVYWYQQSLDQGLQFLIQYYNGEERAKGNILERFSAQQFPDLHSELNLSSLELGDSALYFCASSSRTGGELFFGEGSRLTVL.